These 16 T cell receptor beta chains originate from one sample sequenced in a study of cytomegalovirus exposure and HLA in healthy donors. PCR amplification relied on 60 Vbeta primers (plus 13 Jbeta primers). Libraries were prepared by immunoSEQ multiplex PCR; TCRdb keeps only in-frame clonotypes and omits some of them. The sample yields some 160,000 clones, 80% to 90% seen once. Input material: PBMCs. Receptors were obtained from a man aged 30 to 39 in good health and CMV-seropositive.

The chain employs TRBV28 and TRBJ2-1; 10 bases align to TRBD2. The CDR3 is 18 residues long. Trimming cost V 6 bases and J 0 bases; bases outside gene matches: 11. In germline, CDR1 is MDHEN, CDR2 SYDVKM. The CDR3 DNA follows: TGTGCCAGCAGCACACTTAAAGCGGGAGGGATCTCCTACAATGAGCAGTTCTTC. It encodes CASSTLKAGGISYNEQFF.

This rearrangement joins TRBV5-4 to TRBJ2-3, with D tentatively TRBD1 (6 bases). Germline V gives CDR1 SGHNT, CDR2 YYREEE (reference sequence). The length of the CDR3 is 16 residues. Trimming took 3 bases from V and 2 from J, leaving 16 bases between them. The CDR3 sequence: CASSSPTGLLTDTQYF. CDR3 in DNA: TGTGCCAGCAGCTCCCCGACAGGTCTCCTCACAGATACGCAGTATTTT.

As concerns this clone: The same CDR3 arises from other DNA sequences in this sample as well. The chain has TRBV5-1 and TRBJ2-7, with D possibly matching TRBD1 (5 bases). CDR1 is SGHRS and CDR2 is YFSETQ in the germline V gene. V lost 0 bases to trimming and J lost 4 bases, with 11 bases between them. The CDR3 is made up of 14 amino acids. CDR3 sequence reads: CASSLAGRAYEQYF. The CDR3 nucleotides are TGCGCCAGCAGCTTGGCCGGCAGGGCTTACGAGCAGTACTTC.

This clone was observed once. The V gene is TRBV4-1, the J gene TRBJ2-1; TRBD2 aligns across 8 bases. With 2 bases clipped from V and 0 bases from J, the junction kept 6 bases outside the gene matches. The V gene's germline CDR1 is MGHRA and CDR2 YSYEKL. The CDR3 totals 17 residues. This CDR3 is CASSQSGAGGSYNEQFF. CDR3 bases: TGCGCCAGCAGCCAAAGCGGGGCGGGAGGCTCCTACAATGAGCAGTTCTTC.

The J gene is TRBJ2-1, the V gene TRBV19; D is perhaps TRBD1 (5 bases). Trimming pared 5 bases from V and 0 bases from J, leaving 8 bases between. The CDR3 is made up of 14 amino acids. In germline, CDR1 is LNHDA, CDR2 SQIVND (reference sequence). CDR3 nucleotide sequence: TGTGCCAGTAGTCAGGGTGGCTCCTACAATGAGCAGTTCTTC. This translates into CASSQGGSYNEQFF.

The chain carries TRBV7-6 and TRBJ2-6, with 9 nucleotides matching TRBD1. Losses at the gene ends were 2 bases for V and 2 bases for J; bases not matched to a gene: 7. This CDR3 has 18 amino acids. From germline, CDR1 is SGHVS and CDR2 FNYEAQ. Here the CDR3 DNA reads TGTGCCAGCAGCTTATCCGAGACAGGGGGTGCTGGGGCCAACGTCCTGACTTTC. This encodes CASSLSETGGAGANVLTF.

The chain combines TRBV19 with TRBJ2-6, with D unresolved. Deletions cut 6 bases from V and 0 bases from J, with 6 bases between. Germline V gene sequence: CDR1 LNHDA, CDR2 SQIVND (reference sequence). This CDR3 has 14 residues. CDR3 DNA sequence: TGTGCCAGTAGACATATCTCTGGGGCCAACGTCCTGACTTTC. Translated: CASRHISGANVLTF.

The V gene is TRBV7-9, the J gene TRBJ1-2; 7 bases match TRBD1. The V and J ends lost 1 base and 2 bases, in that order; junction bases with no gene match: 7. Germline V gives CDR1 SEHNR, CDR2 FQNEAQ (reference sequence). The length of the CDR3 is 16 residues. CDR3 loop: CASSLVGQALNYGYTF. The CDR3 DNA follows: TGTGCCAGCAGCTTAGTTGGACAGGCCCTCAACTATGGCTACACCTTC.

This sequence joins TRBV5-4 and TRBJ2-5; 11 bases agree with TRBD1. Germline V gene data show CDR1 as SGHNT and CDR2 as YYREEE (reference sequence). This CDR3 contains 19 residues. Trimming cost V 3 bases and J 7 bases; bases outside gene matches: 20. The CDR3 here is CASSSGSPTDRGRYGTQYF. The CDR3 nucleotides read TGTGCCAGCAGCTCTGGGTCCCCAACGGACAGGGGGCGTTATGGGACCCAGTACTTC.

The V and J genes are TRBV29-1 and TRBJ2-3; possible D gene TRBD1, 5 bases. CDR3 length: 13 residues. Trimming cost V 4 bases and J 6 bases, with 14 bases left between them. Germline assignment: CDR1 SQVTM and CDR2 ANQGSEA. This CDR3 reads CSVGAGLRDTQYF. The CDR3 DNA reads TGCAGCGTTGGGGCAGGGCTTCGGGATACGCAGTATTTT.

The rearrangement links TRBV9 to TRBJ2-7; 9 positions match TRBD1. The CDR3 runs to 16 residues. CDR1 SGDLS and CDR2 YYNGEE come from the germline V gene. V lost 3 bases, J lost 4 bases, and 11 bases stayed unmatched. Here the CDR3 reads CASSASTGTGFYEQYF. In DNA, the CDR3 is TGTGCCAGCAGCGCCTCAACCGGGACAGGGTTTTACGAGCAGTACTTC.

This CDR3 reads CASITGASSYNEQFF. The CDR3 region has the DNA TGTGCCAGCATTACCGGCGCTAGCTCCTACAATGAGCAGTTCTTC. The rearrangement links TRBV2 to TRBJ2-1; D is uncertain. This CDR3 has 15 amino acids. The germline V and J ends were trimmed by 7 bases and 0 bases, with 13 bases remaining between them. Germline values: CDR1 SNHLY, CDR2 FYNNEI.

The V and J genes are TRBV6-1 and TRBJ1-3; TRBD1 is a possible D gene (5 bases). The V and J ends lost 3 bases and 2 bases respectively, with 8 bases between them. Germline lookup yields CDR1 MNHNS and CDR2 SASEGT. The CDR3 consists of 14 residues. CDR3 region: CASSDRAAGNTIYF. In DNA form, the CDR3 reads TGTGCCAGCAGTGACAGGGCTGCTGGAAACACCATATATTTT.

The gene calls are TRBV18 and TRBJ2-5; possible D gene TRBD2, 6 bases. The CDR3 runs to 13 residues. Trimming removed 3 bases from V and 2 bases from J, with 7 bases in between. CDR1 is KGHSH, CDR2 LQKENI, per germline. The CDR3, as DNA: TGTGCCAGCTCACCGGGGGGTCAAGAGACCCAGTACTTC. Encoded protein: CASSPGGQETQYF. Together with reference TRBV18 and TRBJ2-5, the CDR3 gives the full variable domain: NAGVMQNPRHLVRRRGQEARLRCSPMKGHSHVYWYRQLPEEGLKFMVYLQKENIIDESGMPKERFSAEFPKEGPSILRIQQVVRGDSAAYFCASSPGGQETQYFGPGTRLLVL.

This rearrangement joins TRBV7-6 to TRBJ2-6; D not resolved. V was shortened by 5 bases and J by 2 bases, with 7 bases between the two germline ends. The CDR3 spans 14 residues. CDR1 and CDR2 from the germline V gene are SGHVS and FNYEAQ. The CDR3 region has the DNA TGTGCCAGCAGCCGAGAGGCTGGGGCCAACGTCCTGACTTTC. Translation: CASSREAGANVLTF.

The rearrangement joins TRBV4-1 to TRBJ2-5; 7 bases match TRBD2. The J call may be faulty, since TRBJ2-7 better matches the DNA end. This CDR3 is built from 15 residues. The germline gives CDR1 MGHRA, CDR2 YSYEKL. CDR3 in amino acids: CASSPRGGGAYEQYF. In DNA, the CDR3 is TGCGCCAGCAGCCCCCGCGGGGGAGGGGCCTACGAGCAGTACTTC.